A single sample gave rise to the 27 T cell receptor beta chains below, sequenced in a study of blood T cells in healthy people across ages. The use of a sample-barcoded 5' primer and a J-beta primer mix characterized a second PCR of about 6 to 11 cycles. Each CDR3 protein is one row after TCRdb ran MiXCR on the 5' RACE reads. The table shows approximately 850,000 distinct CDR3 sequences, with nearly 60% occurring only once. What was sequenced was blood. All receptors come from a man aged 25 to 40 in good health.

The chain links TRBV5-1 to TRBJ2-5; 10 positions agree with TRBD2. CDR1 is SGHRS and CDR2 is YFSETQ in the germline V gene. V shed 4 bases and J 2 bases; nucleotides not matched to a gene: 11. CDR3 length: 17 amino acids. CDR3 residues: CASSQGLANELQETQYF. The DNA of the CDR3 is TGCGCCAGCAGCCAGGGACTAGCGAATGAATTACAAGAGACCCAGTACTTC.

The V and J genes are TRBV20-1 and TRBJ1-1, with D hard to call. Germline assignment: CDR1 DFQATT and CDR2 SNEGSKA (reference sequence). This CDR3 region has 13 residues. The V gene lost 3 bases and the J gene lost 1 base, with 9 bases spanning the gap. The DNA for the CDR3 is TGCAGTGCTAGCCTCGGAGCGAACACTGAAGCTTTCTTT. It translates to CSASLGANTEAFF.

V is TRBV7-6 and J is TRBJ2-1; 8 bases line up with TRBD1. This CDR3 comprises 15 residues. The trim removed 3 bases at V and 2 bases at J, leaving 3 bases unmatched. Germline V gene data show CDR1 as SGHVS and CDR2 as FNYEAQ. CDR3: CASSLDRATYNEQFF. CDR3 DNA sequence: TGTGCCAGCAGCTTGGACAGGGCAACCTACAATGAGCAGTTCTTC. Full variable domain (remainder filled in from reference TRBV7-6 and TRBJ2-1): GAGVSQSPRYKVTKRGQDVALRCDPISGHVSLYWYRQALGQGPEFLTYFNYEAQQDKSGLPNDRFSAERPEGSISTLTIQRTEQRDSAMYRCASSLDRATYNEQFFGPGTRLTVL.

This rearrangement joins TRBV20-1 to TRBJ2-5; D may be TRBD1 (5 bases). V was pared by 0 bases and J by 1 base, with 9 bases between. The V gene's germline CDR1 is DFQATT and CDR2 SNEGSKA (reference sequence). The CDR3 has 14 amino acids. The CDR3 DNA is TGCAGTGCTAGAGATAACAGGCCCCAAGAGACCCAGTACTTC. Its protein product is CSARDNRPQETQYF.

This clonotype was seen a handful of times. V and J are TRBV20-1 and TRBJ2-5; no definite D call. The DNA end is more similar to TRBJ2-7, so the J call may be wrong. This CDR3 is built from 14 residues. CDR1 DFQATT and CDR2 SNEGSKA come from the germline V gene (reference sequence). Here the CDR3 reads CSARDLVGSYEQYF. The CDR3 coding sequence is TGCAGTGCTAGAGATCTGGTAGGTTCCTACGAGCAGTACTTC.

This sequence joins TRBV11-2 and TRBJ2-3, with D hard to call. CDR3 length: 16 residues. Trimming left V 5 bases short and J 2 bases short, with 17 bases between. Germline CDR1 and CDR2: SGHAT and FQNNGV. The CDR3 DNA is TGTGCCAGCAGCAAAAGTCATGGTGGAGCCACAGATACGCAGTATTTT. As protein: CASSKSHGGATDTQYF.

This chain links TRBV6-6 with TRBJ2-1; maybe TRBD1 (6 bases). V gave up 7 bases and J gave up 5 bases, with 12 bases separating them. Germline CDR1 MNHNY, CDR2 SVGAGI (reference sequence). The CDR3 runs 13 residues. The CDR3 DNA reads TGTGCCAGCACCAGGACAGTTGACAATGAGCAGTTCTTC. Its translation: CASTRTVDNEQFF.

V and J are TRBV20-1 and TRBJ2-3; the match to TRBD2 covers 8 bases. The V gene's germline CDR1 is DFQATT and CDR2 SNEGSKA (reference sequence). CDR3 length: 13 amino acids. The ends lost 8 bases at V and 7 bases at J; junction bases unmatched: 11. The CDR3 DNA reads TGCAGTTCCGGGAGGGCCGGGGTATATACGCAGTATTTT. Translating gives CSSGRAGVYTQYF.

This chain joins TRBV27 and TRBJ2-1; TRBD2 might be the D (5 bases). Germline assignment: CDR1 MNHEY and CDR2 SMNVEV (reference sequence). CDR3 length: 15 amino acids. Trimming took 1 base from V and 2 from J, leaving 9 bases between them. The CDR3 reads CASSLYGETYNEQFF. The CDR3 nucleotides read TGTGCCAGCAGTTTATACGGGGAAACCTACAATGAGCAGTTCTTC.

This chain joins TRBV27 and TRBJ2-3, with 9 bases fitting TRBD2. The CDR3 sequence is 16 residues long. CDR1 MNHEY and CDR2 SMNVEV come from the germline V gene (reference sequence). V shed 2 bases, J shed 3 bases, and the junction held 6 bases outside the gene matches. The CDR3 reads CASSLVGSGGTDTQYF. The CDR3 DNA reads TGTGCCAGCAGTTTAGTCGGTAGCGGGGGTACAGATACGCAGTATTTT.

CDR3 region: CASSFNRGMNTEAFF. The CDR3 DNA sequence: TGCGCCAGCAGCTTTAACCGAGGTATGAACACTGAAGCTTTCTTT. The chain recombines TRBV5-1 with TRBJ1-1; unclear D gene. CDR1 is SGHRS, CDR2 YFSETQ, per germline. Trimming removed 2 bases at V and 0 bases at J, with 11 bases between. This CDR3 is 15 amino acids long.

In its sample, this clonotype was seen a few times. This chain uses TRBV11-2 with TRBJ2-3; 14 nucleotides agree with TRBD2. Germline CDR1 SGHAT, CDR2 FQNNGV. With 0 bases clipped from V and 6 bases from J, the junction kept 8 bases outside the gene matches. There are 18 residues in the CDR3. DNA of the CDR3: TGTGCCAGCAGCTTAGATATTGGACTAGCGGGGGGACTGGATACGCAGTATTTT. Translating gives CASSLDIGLAGGLDTQYF. The full variable domain, in which reference TRBV11-2 and TRBJ2-3 provide the parts outside the CDR3, is EAGVAQSPRYKIIEKRQSVAFWCNPISGHATLYWYQQILGQGPKLLIQFQNNGVVDDSQLPKDRFSAERLKGVDSTLKIQPAKLEDSAVYLCASSLDIGLAGGLDTQYFGPGTRLTVL.

The chain links TRBV10-3 to TRBJ2-1, with TRBD2 matching over 11 bases. The germline CDR1 and CDR2 sequences are ENHRY and SYGVKD. V shed 0 bases, J shed 7 bases, and the junction held 5 bases outside the gene matches. This CDR3 spans 16 amino acids. CDR3 nucleotides: TGTGCCATCAGTGAGTCGGGGACTAGCGGTAGGAATGAGCAGTTCTTC. Its translation: CAISESGTSGRNEQFF.

The chain recombines TRBV28 with TRBJ2-3, with D tentatively TRBD1 (6 bases). Trimming shortened V by 2 bases and J by 4 bases, and 13 bases separated the two germline ends. Germline lookup yields CDR1 MDHEN and CDR2 SYDVKM. The CDR3 contains 15 residues. In nucleotides, the CDR3 is TGTGCCAGCAGTTTAACGGGAAACAGGGCAGATACGCAGTATTTT. As protein: CASSLTGNRADTQYF.

The V and J genes are TRBV6-1 and TRBJ2-4; unclear D gene. The J call may be faulty, since TRBJ2-5 better matches the DNA end. The CDR3 totals 13 residues. CDR1 and CDR2 from the germline V gene are MNHNS and SASEGT. The CDR3 DNA reads TGTGCCAGCAGTGAATATGCCTTAGAGACCCAGTACTTC. Translated, it gives CASSEYALETQYF.

This clonotype was observed a handful of times. The CDR3 here is CASSQDWGPTNEKLFF. CDR3 coding DNA: TGTGCCAGCAGCCAAGATTGGGGTCCAACTAATGAAAAACTGTTTTTT. The V call is TRBV4-2, the J call TRBJ1-4; D uncertain. The V gene's germline CDR1 is LGHNA and CDR2 YNFKEQ. This CDR3 comprises 16 residues. V lost 0 bases and J 0 bases, leaving 8 bases between the germline ends.

The rearrangement links TRBV20-1 to TRBJ1-6; D not certain. The CDR3 is made up of 14 amino acids. CDR1 is DFQATT, CDR2 SNEGSKA, per germline (reference sequence). V was cut by 6 bases and J by 3 bases, with 12 bases left in between. CDR3 coding DNA: TGCAGTGCCGTGCGCCCTAGCTATAATTCACCCCTCCACTTT. It translates to CSAVRPSYNSPLHF.

The rearrangement uses TRBV9 and TRBJ2-1; 9 nucleotides line up with TRBD2. Germline-derived CDR1 and CDR2 are SGDLS and YYNGEE. The junction had 8 bases not matched to a gene; V was cut back by 0 bases and J by 1 base. The CDR3 spans 18 residues. DNA for the CDR3: TGTGCCAGCAGCGTAGTAGGCGGGAGGGCCGGATCCTACAATGAGCAGTTCTTC. It is translated as CASSVVGGRAGSYNEQFF.

The chain uses TRBV10-3 and TRBJ2-7, with D perhaps matching TRBD1 (6 bases). The J call may be wrong; the DNA end is better matched by TRBJ2-5. This CDR3 spans 14 amino acids. The germline gives CDR1 ENHRY, CDR2 SYGVKD. The chain's CDR3 is CATTTGLFLETQYF. CDR3 in DNA: TGTGCCACGACGACAGGTCTTTTCCTAGAGACCCAGTACTTC.

The CDR3 loop reads CASSRTSGSSNEQFF. CDR3 bases: TGTGCCAGCAGCCGGACTAGCGGGAGCTCCAATGAGCAGTTCTTC. The chain has TRBV12-3 or TRBV12-4 and TRBJ2-1; TRBD2 matches 13 bases. This CDR3 has 15 residues. V dropped 6 bases and J dropped 6; count of bases not matched to a gene: 5.

The chain joins TRBV20-1 to TRBJ2-7; 8 bases fit TRBD1. This CDR3 has 13 amino acids. The germline V gene has CDR1 DFQATT and CDR2 SNEGSKA (reference sequence). V lost 5 bases, J lost 5 bases, and 8 bases stayed unmatched. This CDR3 reads CSALPGGRNEQYF. CDR3 DNA: TGCAGTGCTTTACCAGGGGGCCGGAACGAGCAGTACTTC.

This clonotype was detected a few times. The J gene is TRBJ2-4, the V gene TRBV20-1, with D perhaps matching TRBD1 (6 bases). The CDR3 extends over 15 amino acids. Trimming removed 1 base at V and 7 bases at J, with 17 bases between. The germline V gene encodes CDR1 DFQATT and CDR2 SNEGSKA (reference sequence). DNA for the CDR3: TGCAGTGCTAGAGCTCCAAAGGGGGAGTCGAACATTCAGTACTTC. Translation: CSARAPKGESNIQYF.

The CDR3 is CASSQATSAPYEQYF. The CDR3 nucleotides are TGTGCCAGCAGCCAAGCGACTAGCGCGCCTTACGAGCAGTACTTC. The chain carries TRBV4-2 and TRBJ2-7, with TRBD2 identical over 8 bases. Trimming cost V 1 base and J 4 bases; bases outside gene matches: 6. The CDR3 covers 15 residues. In germline, CDR1 is LGHNA, CDR2 YNFKEQ.

The CDR3 bases are TGTGCCAGCAGCCACGGGGAAGGTCAGGGCTACACCTTC. As protein: CASSHGEGQGYTF. The rearrangement joins TRBV7-9 to TRBJ1-2; no firm D call. Trimming shortened V by 5 bases and J by 8 bases, and 15 bases separated the two germline ends. The germline V gene encodes CDR1 SEHNR and CDR2 FQNEAQ (reference sequence). This CDR3 region has 13 residues. Full variable domain (rest looked up from reference TRBV7-9 and TRBJ1-2): DTGVSQNPRHKITKRGQNVTFRCDPISEHNRLYWYRQTLGQGPEFLTYFQNEAQLEKSRLLSDRFSAERPKGSFSTLEIQRTEQGDSAMYLCASSHGEGQGYTFGSGTRLTVV.

Comment on this clonotype: A much larger clone sits a single nucleotide away, making a read error possible. This sequence joins TRBV12-5 and TRBJ2-4; no definite D call. The J call is in doubt because the DNA end fits TRBJ2-7 better. Germline loops: CDR1 LGHNT, CDR2 FRNRAP. CDR3 length equals 13 residues. Here the CDR3 DNA reads TGTGCTGGTGGCCCCGACACCGCATACGAGCAGTACTTC. Its protein product is CAGGPDTAYEQYF.

The chain joins TRBV10-3 to TRBJ2-3; D ambiguous. The CDR3 is 13 residues long. CDR1 is ENHRY, CDR2 SYGVKD, per germline. V was clipped by 7 bases and J by 0 bases, with 8 bases between them. The CDR3 sequence is CAIMIPSTDTQYF. As DNA, the CDR3 is TGTGCCATCATGATACCGAGCACAGATACGCAGTATTTT.

The chain carries TRBV11-2 and TRBJ2-5, with unresolved D. There are 14 residues in the CDR3. V was clipped by 1 base and J by 1 base, with 7 bases between them. Germline V lookup: CDR1 SGHAT, CDR2 FQNNGV. Here the CDR3 DNA reads TGTGCCAGCAGCTTAGCGGTGAGCCAAGAGACCCAGTACTTC. It translates to CASSLAVSQETQYF.